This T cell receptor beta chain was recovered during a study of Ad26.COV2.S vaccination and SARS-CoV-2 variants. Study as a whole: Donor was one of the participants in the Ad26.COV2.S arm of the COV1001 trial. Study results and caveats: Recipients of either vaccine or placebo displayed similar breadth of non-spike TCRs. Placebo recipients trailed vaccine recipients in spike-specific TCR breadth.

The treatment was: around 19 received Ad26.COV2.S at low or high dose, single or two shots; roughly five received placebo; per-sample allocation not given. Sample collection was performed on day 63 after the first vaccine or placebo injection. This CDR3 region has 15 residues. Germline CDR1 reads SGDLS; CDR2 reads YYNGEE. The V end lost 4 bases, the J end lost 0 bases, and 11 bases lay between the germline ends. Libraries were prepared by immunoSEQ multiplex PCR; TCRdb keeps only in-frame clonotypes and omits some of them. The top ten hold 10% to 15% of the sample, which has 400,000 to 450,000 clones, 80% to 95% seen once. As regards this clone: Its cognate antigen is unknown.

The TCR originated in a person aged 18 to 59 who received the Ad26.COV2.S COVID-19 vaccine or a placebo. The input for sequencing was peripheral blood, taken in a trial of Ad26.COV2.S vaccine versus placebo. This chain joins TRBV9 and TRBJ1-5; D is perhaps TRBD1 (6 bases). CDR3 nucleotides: TGTGCCAGCAGCCCTACAGGGAATAGCAATCAGCCCCAGCATTTT. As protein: CASSPTGNSNQPQHF.